This T cell receptor (beta chain) was sequenced during a study of T cells in localized non-small cell lung cancer. Broader study findings: Adjacent lung exhibited a median of 57 among the 100 most abundant tumor clones.

In regard to this clone: What it recognizes is unknown.

The CDR3 contains 11 residues. Trimming cost V 0 bases and J 8 bases, with 2 bases left between them. Germline V lookup: CDR1 MNHEY, CDR2 SVGAGI. Using immunoSEQ multiplex PCR, the repertoire was profiled, and TCRdb retains in-frame clones only, with some absent. The data show 20,000 to 25,000 clones, roughly nine tenths seen once. The chain links TRBV6-5 to TRBJ2-4; D remains ambiguous. The TCR was taken from a male donor aged 60 or older with stage I lung adenocarcinoma. The sample consisted of peripheral blood, taken before any cancer treatment. CDR3 residues: CASSYSDIQYF. CDR3 in DNA: TGTGCCAGCAGTTACTCAGACATTCAGTACTTC.